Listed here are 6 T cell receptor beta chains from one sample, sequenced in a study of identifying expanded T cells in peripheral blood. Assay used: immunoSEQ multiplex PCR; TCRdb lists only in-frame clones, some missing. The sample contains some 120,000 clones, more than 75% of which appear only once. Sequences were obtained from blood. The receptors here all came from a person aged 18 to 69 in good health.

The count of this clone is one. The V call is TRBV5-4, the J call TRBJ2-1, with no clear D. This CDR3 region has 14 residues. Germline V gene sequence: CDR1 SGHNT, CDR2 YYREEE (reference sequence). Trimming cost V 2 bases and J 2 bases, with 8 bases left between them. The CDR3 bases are TGTGCCAGCAGCTTCGACGGTACCTACAATGAGCAGTTCTTC. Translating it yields CASSFDGTYNEQFF.

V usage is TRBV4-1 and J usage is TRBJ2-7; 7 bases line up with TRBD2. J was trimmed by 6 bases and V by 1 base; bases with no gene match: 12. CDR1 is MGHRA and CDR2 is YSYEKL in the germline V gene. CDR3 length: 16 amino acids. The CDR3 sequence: CASSQAVRGVLREQYF. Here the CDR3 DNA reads TGCGCCAGCAGCCAAGCGGTCCGGGGGGTACTTCGCGAGCAGTACTTC.

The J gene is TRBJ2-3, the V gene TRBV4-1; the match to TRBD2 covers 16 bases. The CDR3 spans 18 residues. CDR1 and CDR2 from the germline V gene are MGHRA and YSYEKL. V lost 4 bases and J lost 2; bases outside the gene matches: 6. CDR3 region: CASSRGLAGGINTDTQYF. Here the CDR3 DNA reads TGCGCCAGCAGCCGGGGACTAGCGGGGGGGATTAACACAGATACGCAGTATTTT.

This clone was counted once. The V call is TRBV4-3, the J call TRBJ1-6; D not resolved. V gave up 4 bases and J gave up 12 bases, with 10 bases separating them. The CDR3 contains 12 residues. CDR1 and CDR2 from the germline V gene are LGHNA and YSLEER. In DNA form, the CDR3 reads TGCGCCAGCAGCCTTCGAGGTCAACCCCTCCACTTT. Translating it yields CASSLRGQPLHF.

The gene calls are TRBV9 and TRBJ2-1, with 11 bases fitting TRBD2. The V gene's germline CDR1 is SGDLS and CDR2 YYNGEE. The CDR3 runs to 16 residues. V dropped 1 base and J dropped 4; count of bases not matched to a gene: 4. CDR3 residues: CASSVRLAGSYNEQFF. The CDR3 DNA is TGTGCCAGCAGCGTAAGACTAGCGGGGTCGTACAATGAGCAGTTCTTC. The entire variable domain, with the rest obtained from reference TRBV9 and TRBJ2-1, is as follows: DSGVTQTPKHLITATGQRVTLRCSPRSGDLSVYWYQQSLDQGLQFLIQYYNGEERAKGNILERFSAQQFPDLHSELNLSSLELGDSALYFCASSVRLAGSYNEQFFGPGTRLTVL.

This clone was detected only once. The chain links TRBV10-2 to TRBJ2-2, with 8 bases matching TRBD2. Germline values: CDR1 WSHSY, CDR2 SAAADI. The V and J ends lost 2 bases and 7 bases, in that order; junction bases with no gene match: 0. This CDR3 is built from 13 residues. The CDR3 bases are TGCGCCAGCAGTGAGGCGGGGGGCGGGGAGCTGTTTTTT. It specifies CASSEAGGGELFF.